Ten or more counts support the clone carrying this T cell receptor beta chain. This sample is drawn from a study of T-cell reconstitution after alpha-beta-depleted transplantation in children. The library targeted TCRbeta and was prepared with unique molecular identifiers. Using its own MiXCR run on the PCR reads, TCRdb lists one record per CDR3 protein. The repertoire consists of 450,000 to 550,000 distinct CDR3 sequences, with 11% occurring once and the leading ten covering around 15%. The specimen was PBMCs, mostly from graft donor cells, collected 180 days after TCRalphabeta/CD19-depleted stem cell transplant. This receptor was obtained from a female patient aged 2 to 10 who had a stem cell transplant for aplastic anemia, so the T cells may come from the graft donor.

The CDR3 reads CASSQDGGGAYNEQFF. The CDR3 region has the DNA TGCGCCAGCAGCCAAGATGGGGGCGGGGCATACAATGAGCAGTTCTTC. This chain joins TRBV4-1 and TRBJ2-1; D is possibly TRBD1 or TRBD2 (6 bases each). In germline, CDR1 is MGHRA, CDR2 YSYEKL. V was shortened by 0 bases and J by 4 bases, with 13 bases between the two germline ends. The CDR3 length is 16 residues.